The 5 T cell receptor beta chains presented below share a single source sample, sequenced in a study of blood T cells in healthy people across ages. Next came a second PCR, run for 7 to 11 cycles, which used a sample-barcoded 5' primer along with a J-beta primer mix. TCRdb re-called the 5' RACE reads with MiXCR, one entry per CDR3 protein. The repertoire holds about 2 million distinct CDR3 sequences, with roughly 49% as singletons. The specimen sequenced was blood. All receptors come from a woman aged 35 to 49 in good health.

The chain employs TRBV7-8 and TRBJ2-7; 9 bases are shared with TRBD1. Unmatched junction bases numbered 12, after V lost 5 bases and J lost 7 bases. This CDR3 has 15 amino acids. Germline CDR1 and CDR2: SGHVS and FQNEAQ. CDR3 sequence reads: CASSSSGTGYEEQYF. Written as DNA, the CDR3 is TGTGCCAGCAGCAGTTCCGGGACAGGGTATGAAGAGCAGTACTTC. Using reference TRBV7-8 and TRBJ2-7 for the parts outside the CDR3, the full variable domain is GAGVSQSPRYKVAKRGQDVALRCDPISGHVSLFWYQQALGQGPEFLTYFQNEAQLDKSGLPSDRFFAERPEGSVSTLKIQRTQQEDSAVYLCASSSSGTGYEEQYFGPGTRLTVT.

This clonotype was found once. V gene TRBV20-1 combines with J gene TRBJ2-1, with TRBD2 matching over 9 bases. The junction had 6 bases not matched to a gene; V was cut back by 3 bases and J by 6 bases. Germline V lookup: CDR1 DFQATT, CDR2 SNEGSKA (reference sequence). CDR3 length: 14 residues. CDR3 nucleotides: TGCAGTGCTAGCGGGCTAGCGGGGATCAATGAGCAGTTCTTC. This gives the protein CSASGLAGINEQFF.

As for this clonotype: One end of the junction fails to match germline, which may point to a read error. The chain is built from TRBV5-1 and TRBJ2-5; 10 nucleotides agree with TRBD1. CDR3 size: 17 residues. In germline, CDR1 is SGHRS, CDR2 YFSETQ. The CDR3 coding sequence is TGCGCCAGCAGGGAGACAGGGGGCGTAATTTACCAAGAGACCCGGTACTTC. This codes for CASRETGGVIYQETRYF. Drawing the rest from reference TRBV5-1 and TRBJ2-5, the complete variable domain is KAGVTQTPRYLIKTRGQQVTLSCSPISGHRSVSWYQQTPGQGLQFLFEYFSETQRNKGNFPGRFSGRQFSNSRSEMNVSTLELGDSALYLCASRETGGVIYQETRYFGPGTRLLVL.

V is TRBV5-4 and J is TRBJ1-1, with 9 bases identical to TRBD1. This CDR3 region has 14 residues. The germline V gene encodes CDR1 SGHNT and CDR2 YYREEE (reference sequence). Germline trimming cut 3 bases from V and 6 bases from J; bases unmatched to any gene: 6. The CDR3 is CASSSLRQGAEAFF. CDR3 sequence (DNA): TGTGCCAGCAGCTCCTTGCGACAGGGGGCTGAAGCTTTCTTT.

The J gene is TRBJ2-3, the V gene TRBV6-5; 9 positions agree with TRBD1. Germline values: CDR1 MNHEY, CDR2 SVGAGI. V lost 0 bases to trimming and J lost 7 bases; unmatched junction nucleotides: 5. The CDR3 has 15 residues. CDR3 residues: CASSYSGQGTNTQYF. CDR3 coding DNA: TGTGCCAGCAGTTACTCCGGACAGGGGACCAATACGCAGTATTTT.